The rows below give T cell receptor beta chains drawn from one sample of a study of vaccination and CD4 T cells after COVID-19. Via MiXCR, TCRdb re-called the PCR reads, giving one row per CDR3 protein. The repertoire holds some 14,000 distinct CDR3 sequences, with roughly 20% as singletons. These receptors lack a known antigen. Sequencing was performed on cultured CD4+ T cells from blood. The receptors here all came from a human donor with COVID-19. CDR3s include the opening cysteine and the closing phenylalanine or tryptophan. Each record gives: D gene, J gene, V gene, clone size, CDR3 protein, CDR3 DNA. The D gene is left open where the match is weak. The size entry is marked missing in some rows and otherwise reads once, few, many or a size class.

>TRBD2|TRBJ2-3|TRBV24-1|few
CATSPQRGLSDTQYF
TGTGCCACCAGCCCACAGCGGGGGTTATCAGATACGCAGTATTTT
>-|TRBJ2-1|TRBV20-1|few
CSARDSGIHEQFF
TGCAGTGCTAGAGATTCGGGGATCCATGAGCAGTTCTTC
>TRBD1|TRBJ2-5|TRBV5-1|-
CASSRGQRGETQYF
TGCGCCAGCAGCCGGGGACAGAGGGGGGAGACCCAGTACTTC
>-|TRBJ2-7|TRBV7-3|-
CASSPRGTSLREQYF
TGTGCCAGCAGCCCGAGGGGGACATCCCTGAGGGAGCAGTACTTC
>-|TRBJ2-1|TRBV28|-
CASSVSGEQFF
TGTGCCAGCAGTGTTAGCGGCGAGCAGTTCTTC
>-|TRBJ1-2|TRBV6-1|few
CASHYLSTQQWDGYTF
TGTGCCAGCCACTATTTGTCGACCCAACAGTGGGATGGCTACACCTTC
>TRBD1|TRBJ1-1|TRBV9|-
CASSQTGAGTEAFF
TGTGCCAGCAGCCAGACAGGGGCAGGGACTGAAGCTTTCTTT
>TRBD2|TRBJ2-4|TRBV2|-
CASSDEAGGVKDIQYF
TGTGCCAGCAGTGATGAAGCGGGGGGTGTAAAAGACATTCAGTACTTC
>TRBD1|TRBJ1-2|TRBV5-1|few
CASSFIGQGREGYTF
TGCGCCAGCAGCTTTATAGGACAGGGTAGAGAAGGCTACACCTTC
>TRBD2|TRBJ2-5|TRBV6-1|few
CASSGLAGPIATQYF
TGTGCCAGCAGTGGACTAGCGGGACCCATAGCGACCCAGTACTTC
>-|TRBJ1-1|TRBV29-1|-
CSVAGSPTEAFF
TGCAGCGTTGCCGGGAGCCCCACTGAAGCTTTCTTT
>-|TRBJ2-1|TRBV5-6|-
CASRLGNEQFF
TGTGCCAGCAGGTTGGGAAATGAGCAGTTCTTC
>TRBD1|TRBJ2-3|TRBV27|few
CASRITKNTGGSSTDTQYF
TGTGCCAGCCGAATTACAAAAAATACAGGGGGCAGTAGCACAGATACGCAGTATTTT
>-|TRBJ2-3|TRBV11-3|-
CASSHRRKTSTDTQYF
TGTGCCAGCAGCCACCGCAGGAAAACTAGCACAGATACGCAGTATTTT
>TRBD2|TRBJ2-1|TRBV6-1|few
CASRLSGGAHEQFF
TGTGCCAGCAGATTGAGCGGGGGGGCCCATGAGCAGTTCTTC
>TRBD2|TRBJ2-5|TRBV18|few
CASSPRSGGQETQYF
TGTGCCAGCTCACCACGTAGCGGGGGGCAAGAGACCCAGTACTTC
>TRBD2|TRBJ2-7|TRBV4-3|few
CASSQGERGLYEQYF
TGCGCCAGCAGCCAAGGTGAGCGGGGCCTCTACGAGCAGTACTTC
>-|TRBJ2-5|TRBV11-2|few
CASSSGPETQYF
TGTGCCAGCAGCTCCGGACCAGAGACCCAGTACTTC
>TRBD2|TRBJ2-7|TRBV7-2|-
CASSLTSGGTYEQYF
TGTGCCAGCAGCCTCACTAGCGGGGGGACCTACGAGCAGTACTTC
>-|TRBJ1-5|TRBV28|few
CAVGPSNQPQHF
TGTGCCGTAGGCCCAAGCAATCAGCCCCAGCATTTT
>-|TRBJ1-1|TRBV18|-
CASSPDGVNTEAFF
TGTGCCAGCTCACCGGACGGAGTGAACACTGAAGCTTTCTTT